This entry concerns a single TCR beta chain. Its target is not known. Sequenced by immunoSEQ multiplex PCR; TCRdb stores in-frame clones only, minus some. This table holds around 180,000 clones, about 84% found once. The CDR3 sequence is 15 residues long. The V segment lost 2 bases and the J segment 3 bases; nucleotides outside the gene matches: 5. Per the germline V gene, CDR1 is SGHRS and CDR2 is YFSETQ. This specimen belongs to a study of cytomegalovirus exposure and HLA in healthy donors. Study-level information: It was reported in a later analysis that the same platform had been used for the roughly 110 validation repertoires as for the 666 first-cohort repertoires.

Study results and caveats: The tendency of first-cohort TCR clusters to co-occur in the roughly 120 validation repertoires was the finding of a later analysis.

This TCR was sampled from a woman younger than 35 in good health and CMV-seronegative. Specimen: PBMCs. This chain connects TRBV5-1 to TRBJ1-1; 9 nucleotides match TRBD1. The CDR3 DNA is TGCGCCAGCAGCTTCACAGGGGGCGCGTACACTGAAGCTTTCTTT. It specifies CASSFTGGAYTEAFF.